The sequence of this TCR beta chain was determined in a study of technical replicates of blood from a few donors. The CDR3 contains 18 residues. Trimming pared 4 bases from V and 2 bases from J, leaving 24 bases between. Repertoires were generated with immunoSEQ multiplex PCR, while TCRdb's copy carries only in-frame clones and drops some. Found here are just over 95,000 clones, approximately 95% of them singletons; the top ten hold approximately 0.21%. Sequenced material: T cells isolated from PBMCs. V usage is TRBV5-3 and J usage is TRBJ2-5; D perhaps matches TRBD2 (8 bases). TRBV5-3 is annotated as an ORF whose role is uncertain. The TCR comes from a human donor in good health. The DNA of the CDR3 is TGTGCCAGAAGCAAGGGACAGCCGCCTACGGGGGGGCAAGAGACCCAGTACTTC. Its translation is CARSKGQPPTGGQETQYF.